What follows are 24 T cell receptor beta chains derived from one specimen sequenced in a study of blood T cells in healthy people across ages. The authors ran a second PCR of about 6 to 12 cycles using a sample-barcoded 5' primer and a J-beta primer mix. TCRdb reprocessed the 5' RACE reads via MiXCR and lists one record per CDR3 protein. The data hold around 940,000 distinct CDR3 sequences, with about 51% observed a single time. The material sequenced was blood. The receptor set was obtained from a woman in her fifties or sixties in good health.

The rearrangement uses TRBV15 and TRBJ2-7; possible D gene TRBD2, 6 bases. TRBJ2-5 matches the DNA end more closely, so the J call is doubtful. This CDR3 contains 15 residues. Germline V gene sequence: CDR1 LNHNV, CDR2 YYDKDF (reference sequence). The CDR3 DNA follows: TGTGCCACCAGCAGACTAGGAGGGGTATTAGAGACCCAGTACTTC. It yields the protein CATSRLGGVLETQYF.

The rearrangement uses TRBV20-1 and TRBJ2-1, with TRBD2 identical over 9 bases. CDR1 is DFQATT, CDR2 SNEGSKA, per germline (reference sequence). CDR3 size: 15 residues. After removal of 4 bases from V and 10 bases from J, the junction contained 14 bases not matched to a gene. Here the CDR3 reads CSAIEGASGTKEQFF. The CDR3 coding sequence is TGCAGTGCTATCGAGGGGGCTAGCGGGACAAAGGAGCAGTTCTTC.

This clonotype was detected only a few times. This chain links TRBV29-1 with TRBJ2-1; no clear D gene. Germline V gene sequence: CDR1 SQVTM, CDR2 ANQGSEA. This CDR3 region has 13 residues. The V gene lost 1 base and the J gene lost 1 base, with 5 bases spanning the gap. CDR3 nucleotides: TGCAGCGTTGAAGCGGAGTCCTACAATGAGCAGTTCTTC. Translation gives CSVEAESYNEQFF.

The CDR3, as DNA: TGCAGCGTTGAACTAGGGAGGGGCAGGACAGATACGCAGTATTTT. This encodes CSVELGRGRTDTQYF. This rearrangement joins TRBV29-1 to TRBJ2-3; 7 bases line up with TRBD2. Trimming removed 2 bases from V and 3 bases from J; junction bases left unmatched: 8. Looked up from germline, CDR1 is SQVTM and CDR2 is ANQGSEA. This CDR3 region has 15 residues.

This rearrangement joins TRBV4-3 to TRBJ2-3; 7 nucleotides match TRBD2. Trimming removed 0 bases from V and 3 bases from J; junction bases left unmatched: 9. Germline values: CDR1 LGHNA, CDR2 YSLEER. This CDR3 spans 17 amino acids. CDR3: CASSQELRAGRTDTQYF. The CDR3 nucleotides read TGCGCCAGCAGCCAAGAGCTTCGAGCGGGACGGACAGATACGCAGTATTTT.

The gene calls are TRBV7-9 and TRBJ1-2, with D possibly matching TRBD1 (6 bases). V was clipped by 4 bases and J by 6 bases, with 24 bases between them. This CDR3 is built from 17 residues. The germline CDR1 and CDR2 sequences are SEHNR and FQNEAQ (reference sequence). The DNA of the CDR3 is TGTGCCAGCAGCTCCGACGAGGGGGTGGGGAGAAGGCATGGCTACACCTTC. Translating it yields CASSSDEGVGRRHGYTF.

This sequence joins TRBV4-1 and TRBJ2-3; TRBD1 aligns across 9 bases. The CDR3 totals 19 residues. Per the germline V gene, CDR1 is MGHRA and CDR2 is YSYEKL. Trimming took 3 bases from V and 0 from J; bases not matched to a gene: 13. The CDR3 here is CASSQADRGNRRSTDTQYF. CDR3 bases: TGCGCCAGCAGCCAGGCCGACAGGGGGAATCGGCGAAGCACAGATACGCAGTATTTT.

This clonotype was found many times. This clone may be a read error of a much larger clone one base away. The chain couples TRBV10-3 to TRBJ2-5; TRBD1 or TRBD2 may be the D gene (5 bases each). The CDR3 totals 19 residues. The V and J ends lost 2 bases and 3 bases respectively, with 25 bases between them. Per germline, CDR1 ENHRY and CDR2 SYGVKD. This chain's CDR3 is CAISEPRGFGADAKETQYF. The DNA for the CDR3 is TGTGCCATCAGTGAGCCAAGAGGGTTTGGGGCGGACGCTAAAGAGACCCAGTACTTC.

V usage is TRBV23-1 and J usage is TRBJ2-3; perhaps TRBD1 as D (6 bases). TRBV23-1 is an ORF for which the function is uncertain. V was pared by 9 bases and J by 6 bases, with 19 bases between. The CDR3 totals 14 residues. The CDR3 DNA reads TGCGCCAGACTCACTTCCGACAGGTTCGATACGCAGTATTTT. Amino acids: CARLTSDRFDTQYF.

The chain combines TRBV24-1 with TRBJ1-5; possible D gene TRBD1, 5 bases. V was clipped by 2 bases and J by 5 bases, with 15 bases between them. Germline CDR1 reads KGHDR; CDR2 reads SFDVKD. The CDR3 spans 16 residues. The CDR3 here is CATSDSGWGGDQPQHF. The DNA for the CDR3 is TGTGCCACCAGTGATTCGGGATGGGGGGGGGATCAGCCCCAGCATTTT.

This rearrangement joins TRBV20-1 to TRBJ1-5; 7 nucleotides align to TRBD1. V shed 1 base, J shed 15 bases, and the junction held 12 bases outside the gene matches. The CDR3 runs to 13 residues. Germline V gives CDR1 DFQATT, CDR2 SNEGSKA (reference sequence). The CDR3 nucleotides are TGCAGTGCTAGAGCCGGACAGGAGTCGGCTCCGCATTTT. Protein sequence: CSARAGQESAPHF.

With regard to this clonotype: A read error may account for a junction end that differs from germline. The chain combines TRBV7-8 with TRBJ2-5; 10 bases map to TRBD2. The CDR3 contains 16 residues. CDR1 is SGHVS and CDR2 is FQNEAQ in the germline V gene. CDR3 amino acids: CAGRPKREGLRETQYF. The CDR3 coding sequence is TGTGCCGGCAGACCGAAGCGGGAGGGCCTCCGTGAGACCCAGTACTTC.

This clonotype has ten or more counts. This CDR3 is CSVGLNTEAFF. CDR3 nucleotides: TGCAGCGTCGGACTCAACACTGAAGCTTTCTTT. The gene calls are TRBV29-1 and TRBJ1-1; D remains unclear. The germline V gene encodes CDR1 SQVTM and CDR2 ANQGSEA. The CDR3 spans 11 residues. Trimming took off 6 bases at V and 2 bases at J, with 7 bases between the two ends.

Note on this clonotype: One base away lies a much larger clone, so this may be a sequencing read error. This chain uses TRBV2 with TRBJ1-2; D gene unclear. The CDR3 is 14 amino acids. The V and J ends lost 6 bases and 10 bases respectively, with 21 bases between them. Germline V CDR1 and CDR2: SNHLY, FYNNEI. Here the CDR3 DNA reads TGTGCCAGCAGGGACTTCTTCCCCCACGATGACTACACCTTC. It yields the protein CASRDFFPHDDYTF.

CDR3 coding DNA: TGTGCCAGCAGCTTAAAGGGACTAGCGGAGTACGAGCAGTACTTC. Protein sequence: CASSLKGLAEYEQYF. This chain connects TRBV7-9 to TRBJ2-7; TRBD2 aligns across 11 bases. Trimming took 2 bases from V and 4 from J; bases not matched to a gene: 4. Germline CDR1 is SEHNR and CDR2 is FQNEAQ (reference sequence). The CDR3 loop spans 15 amino acids.

The chain uses TRBV20-1 and TRBJ1-6; D call uncertain. Germline V gene data show CDR1 as DFQATT and CDR2 as SNEGSKA (reference sequence). Trimming removed 5 bases at V and 7 bases at J, with 18 bases between. CDR3 length: 15 residues. DNA of the CDR3: TGCAGTGCTCCCCCTACGAGGGCCGAGAATTCACCCCTCCACTTT. Translated, it gives CSAPPTRAENSPLHF.

V is TRBV4-1 and J is TRBJ2-7; TRBD2 matches 9 bases. The V gene end was trimmed by 1 base and the J gene end by 0 bases; junction bases not matched to a gene: 4. The CDR3 runs 16 residues. Germline CDR1 MGHRA, CDR2 YSYEKL. CDR3 nucleotide sequence: TGCGCCAGCAGCCAAGCCGGACTAGCGTACTCCTACGAGCAGTACTTC. Its translation is CASSQAGLAYSYEQYF.

This clonotype is a singleton in its sample. A much larger clone differs by one base, so this may be a read error. This chain uses TRBV11-2 with TRBJ1-2; TRBD1 agrees at 10 bases. Per germline, CDR1 SGHAT and CDR2 FQNNGV. The CDR3 extends over 14 amino acids. J was trimmed by 4 bases and V by 7 bases; bases with no gene match: 6. The CDR3 spells CASTVTGGGYGYTF. The CDR3 DNA is TGTGCCAGCACCGTGACAGGGGGCGGCTATGGCTACACCTTC.

V is TRBV7-2 and J is TRBJ2-3, with 15 bases aligning to TRBD2. The CDR3 is 15 residues long. CDR1 and CDR2 (germline): SGHTA, FQGNSA. V gave up 5 bases and J gave up 14 bases; unmatched junction bases: 11. CDR3 in amino acids: CASSPGTSGRPLGYF. CDR3 nucleotide sequence: TGTGCCAGCAGCCCCGGGACTAGCGGGAGGCCCCTAGGGTATTTT.

CDR3: CSTKAKETQFF. CDR3 DNA sequence: TGCAGTACCAAAGCCAAAGAGACCCAGTTCTTC. The V and J genes are TRBV20-1 and TRBJ2-1; D not resolved. Trimming left V 8 bases short and J 13 bases short, with 18 bases between. Germline lookup yields CDR1 DFQATT and CDR2 SNEGSKA (reference sequence). The CDR3 contains 11 residues.

The chain has TRBV5-6 and TRBJ2-5, with D possibly matching TRBD2 (6 bases). Trimming removed 3 bases at V and 13 bases at J, with 16 bases between. There are 12 residues in the CDR3. Germline values: CDR1 SGHDT, CDR2 YYEEEE. The CDR3 DNA follows: TGTGCCAGCAGCTCACGCTCCGGGACTTTGTACTTC. Protein product: CASSSRSGTLYF.

V gene TRBV18 combines with J gene TRBJ1-2; D may be TRBD1 (5 bases). The CDR3 runs to 13 residues. V lost 5 bases and J 8 bases, leaving 15 bases between the germline ends. In germline, CDR1 is KGHSH, CDR2 LQKENI. CDR3 sequence: CASSTRGPDGYTF. CDR3 nucleotide sequence: TGTGCCAGCTCAACAAGGGGACCAGACGGCTACACCTTC.

The chain carries TRBV12-3 or TRBV12-4 and TRBJ2-7; the match to TRBD2 covers 10 bases. The end of the DNA fits TRBJ2-5 better, so the J call may be wrong. The CDR3 runs 17 residues. The CDR3 DNA is TGTGCCAGCAGTTTAGGGGGTCGGCGAGCGGGAGGGGAGACCCAGTACTTC. This codes for CASSLGGRRAGGETQYF.

The rearrangement links TRBV7-2 to TRBJ2-2; either TRBD1 or TRBD2 may fit D (5 bases each). The CDR3 is 15 amino acids. Deletions cut 5 bases from V and 4 bases from J, with 14 bases between. Looked up from germline, CDR1 is SGHTA and CDR2 is FQGNSA. In nucleotides, the CDR3 is TGTGCCAGCAGCGAAAATAAGGGGACCACCGGGGAGCTGTTTTTT. Its protein is CASSENKGTTGELFF.